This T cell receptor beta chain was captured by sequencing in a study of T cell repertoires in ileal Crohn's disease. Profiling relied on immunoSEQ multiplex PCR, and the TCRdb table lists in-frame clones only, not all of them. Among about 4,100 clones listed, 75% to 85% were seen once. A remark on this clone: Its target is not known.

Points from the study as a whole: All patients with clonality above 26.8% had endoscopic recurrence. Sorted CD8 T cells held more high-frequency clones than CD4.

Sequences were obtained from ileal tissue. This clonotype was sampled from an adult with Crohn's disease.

Here the CDR3 reads CASSRTGGWTDTQYF. The DNA of the CDR3 is TGTGCCAGCAGCAGGACGGGGGGCTGGACAGATACGCAGTATTTT. The chain carries TRBV11-2 and TRBJ2-3, with a possible D match to TRBD2 (7 bases). The length of the CDR3 is 15 residues. The V gene lost 5 bases and the J gene lost 3 bases, with 15 bases spanning the gap. Germline V gene sequence: CDR1 SGHAT, CDR2 FQNNGV.